This record looks at one T cell receptor (beta chain) sequence and its context. In the authors' workflow: Amplifying reference gene primers gave estimates of nucleated cell counts. Sequencing was performed with immunoSEQ multiplex PCR; in TCRdb, only in-frame clones are kept and a portion is missing. The D gene and trimming were derived from the DNA, and the V and J assignments and clone size from that table. The data contain some 300,000 clones, more than 70% of them singletons. CDR3 length: 12 residues. The germline V gene has CDR1 MDHEN and CDR2 SYDVKM. The V gene lost 3 bases and the J gene lost 12 bases, with 11 bases spanning the gap. The data were taken from a study of blood T cell repertoires in COVID-19. Across the study: Acute and convalescent COVID-19 samples came from the United States, Italy and Spain.

This sequence joins TRBV28 and TRBJ1-4; weak D call: TRBD1 (6 bases). Sequencing was performed on PBMCs or T cells enriched from blood (not recorded which). The TCR originated in a woman in her sixties or seventies in a cohort exposed to, infected with or recovered from COVID-19 (not recorded which). The CDR3 is CASSLGGPELFF. The CDR3 DNA sequence: TGTGCCAGCAGTTTGGGGGGGCCAGAACTGTTTTTT.